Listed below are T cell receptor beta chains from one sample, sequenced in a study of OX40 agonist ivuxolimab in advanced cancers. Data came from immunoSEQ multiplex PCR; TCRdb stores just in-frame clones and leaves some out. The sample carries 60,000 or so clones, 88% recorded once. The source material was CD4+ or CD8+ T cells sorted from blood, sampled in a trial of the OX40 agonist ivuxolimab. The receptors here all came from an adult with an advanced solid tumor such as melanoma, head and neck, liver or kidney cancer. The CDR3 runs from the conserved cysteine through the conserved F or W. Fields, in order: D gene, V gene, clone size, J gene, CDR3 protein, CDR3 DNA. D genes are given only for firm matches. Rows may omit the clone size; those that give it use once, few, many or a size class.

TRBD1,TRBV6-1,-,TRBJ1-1,CASSARTGGTEAFF,TGTGCCAGCAGTGCGAGGACAGGAGGGACTGAAGCTTTCTTT
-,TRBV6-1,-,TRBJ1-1,CASSEDGGLNTEAFF,TGTGCCAGCAGTGAAGATGGGGGACTGAACACTGAAGCTTTCTTT
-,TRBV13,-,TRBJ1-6,CASSPGQNSYNSYNSPLHF,TGTGCCAGCAGCCCCGGACAGAACTCATACAACTCCTATAATTCACCCCTCCACTTT
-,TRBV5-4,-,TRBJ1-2,CASSTRSDGYTF,TGTGCCAGCAGCACTCGATCTGATGGCTACACCTTC
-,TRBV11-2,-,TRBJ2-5,CASSSRVDLTAQETQYF,TGTGCCAGCAGCTCGCGAGTAGACTTGACAGCTCAAGAGACCCAGTACTTC
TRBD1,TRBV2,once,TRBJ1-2,CARSPGTDGYTF,TGTGCCAGATCTCCCGGGACAGACGGCTACACCTTC
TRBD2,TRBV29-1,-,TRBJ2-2,CSVEGPTSGSTGELFF,TGCAGCGTTGAAGGTCCGACTAGCGGGAGCACCGGGGAGCTGTTTTTT
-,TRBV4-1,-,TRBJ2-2,CASSQGGGYETGELFF,TGCGCCAGCAGCCAAGGAGGGGGGTACGAGACCGGGGAGCTGTTTTTT
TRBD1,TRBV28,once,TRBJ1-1,CASRPSRDRSTEAFF,TGTGCCAGCAGACCCTCCCGGGACAGGAGTACTGAAGCTTTCTTT
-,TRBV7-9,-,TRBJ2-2,CASSQDITNTGELFF,TGTGCCAGCAGCCAAGACATAACGAACACCGGGGAGCTGTTTTTT
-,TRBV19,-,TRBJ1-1,CASSTVQRGEEAFF,TGTGCCAGTAGTACCGTCCAGCGGGGGGAGGAAGCTTTCTTT
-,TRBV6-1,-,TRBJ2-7,CASSERGFLEQYF,TGTGCCAGCAGTGAAAGAGGATTTCTTGAGCAGTACTTC
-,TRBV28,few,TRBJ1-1,CASSLPHMNTEAFF,TGTGCCAGCAGTTTGCCCCACATGAACACTGAAGCTTTCTTT
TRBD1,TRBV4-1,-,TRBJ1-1,CASSRTGTEAFF,TGCGCCAGCAGCCGGACAGGTACTGAAGCTTTCTTT
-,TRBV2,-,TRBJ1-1,CASRIRENTEAFF,TGTGCCAGCAGAATTAGGGAGAACACTGAAGCTTTCTTT
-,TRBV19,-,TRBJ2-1,CASSKDDSSYNEQFF,TGTGCCAGTAGTAAGGACGACAGCTCCTACAATGAGCAGTTCTTC
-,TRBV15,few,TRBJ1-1,CATSPRGGSMNTEAFF,TGTGCCACCAGCCCAAGGGGTGGCAGCATGAACACTGAAGCTTTCTTT
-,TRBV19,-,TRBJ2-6,CASSYPHPGANVLTF,TGTGCCAGTAGTTATCCCCACCCTGGGGCCAACGTCCTGACTTTC
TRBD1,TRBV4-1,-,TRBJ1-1,CASSPGTGQNTEAFF,TGCGCCAGCAGCCCGGGGACAGGTCAGAACACTGAAGCTTTCTTT
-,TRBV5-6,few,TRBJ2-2,CASSLGGVNTGELFF,TGTGCCAGCAGCTTGGGAGGGGTGAACACCGGGGAGCTGTTTTTT
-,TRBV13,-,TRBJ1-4,CASTQRDGNEKLFF,TGTGCCAGCACCCAAAGGGATGGTAACGAAAAACTGTTTTTT
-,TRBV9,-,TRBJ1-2,CASSVADGMNYGYTF,TGTGCCAGCAGCGTAGCTGACGGGATGAACTATGGCTACACCTTC
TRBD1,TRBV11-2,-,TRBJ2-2,CASSPEQGAGELFF,TGTGCCAGCAGCCCTGAACAGGGGGCCGGGGAGCTGTTTTTT
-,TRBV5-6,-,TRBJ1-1,CASSPDMSTEAFF,TGTGCCAGCAGCCCAGACATGAGCACTGAAGCTTTCTTT
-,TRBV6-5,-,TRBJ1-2,CASSYSGSPSTF,TGTGCCAGCAGTTACTCGGGGAGCCCCTCCACCTTC
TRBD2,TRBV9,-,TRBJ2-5,CASSLRLAGPLETQYF,TGTGCCAGCAGCTTACGACTAGCGGGGCCCCTGGAGACCCAGTACTTC
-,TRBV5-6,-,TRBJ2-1,CASSLGVVGYNEQFF,TGTGCCAGCAGCTTGGGTGTGGTAGGATACAATGAGCAGTTCTTC
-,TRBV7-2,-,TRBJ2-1,CASSLMAVEQFF,TGTGCCAGCAGCTTAATGGCTGTTGAGCAGTTCTTC
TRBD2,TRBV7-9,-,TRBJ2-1,CASSYHNSPTSGGYEQFF,TGTGCCAGCAGCTACCACAACTCTCCGACTAGCGGGGGGTATGAGCAGTTCTTC
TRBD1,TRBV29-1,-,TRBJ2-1,CSVEEWTGTFYEQFF,TGCAGCGTTGAAGAGTGGACAGGGACTTTTTATGAGCAGTTCTTC
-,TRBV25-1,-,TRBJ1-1,CASSELYPRESTEAFF,TGTGCCAGCAGTGAATTGTACCCCAGAGAATCCACTGAAGCTTTCTTT
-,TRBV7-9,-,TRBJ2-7,CASSLSSYEQYF,TGTGCCAGCAGCCTAAGTAGCTACGAGCAGTACTTC
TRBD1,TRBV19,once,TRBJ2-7,CASSIVGTGSYEQYF,TGTGCCAGTAGTATAGTAGGGACAGGGTCCTACGAGCAGTACTTC
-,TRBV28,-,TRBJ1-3,CASTSSRGNTIYF,TGTGCCAGCACCTCATCTAGGGGAAACACCATATATTTT
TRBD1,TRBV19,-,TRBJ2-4,CASSLWTGEDKNIQYF,TGTGCCAGTAGTTTGTGGACAGGGGAAGACAAAAACATTCAGTACTTC
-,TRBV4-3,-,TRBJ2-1,CASSQDVAPTGYEQFF,TGCGCCAGCAGCCAAGATGTAGCACCTACCGGCTACGAGCAGTTCTTC
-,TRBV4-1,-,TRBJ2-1,CASSQELRSYNEQFF,TGCGCCAGCAGCCAGGAGCTCAGGAGTTACAATGAGCAGTTCTTC